The 14 T cell receptor beta chains below come from one sample, sequenced in a study of early T cells in non-severe SARS-CoV-2 infection. Each CDR3 protein gets one entry after TCRdb re-called the 5' RACE reads with MiXCR. The sample has under 60,000 distinct CDR3 sequences, less than 15% seen once. Sequenced material: whole blood. Every receptor here comes from an adult who was a healthcare worker with PCR-confirmed SARS-CoV-2 infection or an uninfected control (not recorded which).

The rearrangement links TRBV29-1 to TRBJ1-5; weak D call: TRBD1 (5 bases). Trimming pared 5 bases from V and 5 bases from J, leaving 13 bases between. The CDR3 runs 13 residues. Per germline, CDR1 SQVTM and CDR2 ANQGSEA. CDR3 sequence: CSVQGDRYQPQHF. CDR3 DNA: TGCAGCGTTCAGGGCGATCGTTATCAGCCCCAGCATTTT.

There are many counts of this clonotype. J is TRBJ1-2 and V is TRBV29-1; 9 bases map to TRBD1. This CDR3 has 12 residues. V trimming: 7 bases; J trimming: 2 bases; junction bases outside the gene matches: 2. Per the germline V gene, CDR1 is SQVTM and CDR2 is ANQGSEA. The CDR3, as DNA: TGCAGCGGCGGACAGGGGAACTATGGCTACACCTTC. Translating gives CSGGQGNYGYTF.

This clonotype was seen ten or more times. The chain employs TRBV28 and TRBJ2-7; D unresolved. Germline values: CDR1 MDHEN, CDR2 SYDVKM. The CDR3 runs 15 residues. V lost 5 bases to trimming and J lost 2 bases, with 16 bases between them. The CDR3 coding sequence is TGTGCCAGCAGTCCACCGGACGTAGTAACCTACGAGCAGTACTTC. It is translated as CASSPPDVVTYEQYF.

The chain carries TRBV7-3 and TRBJ2-2; the match to TRBD1 covers 8 bases. CDR3 size: 16 residues. V lost 3 bases to trimming and J lost 4 bases; unmatched junction nucleotides: 7. Germline V gene lookup returns CDR1 SGHTA and CDR2 FQGTGA. This CDR3 reads CASSFSQGASTGELFF. As DNA, the CDR3 is TGTGCCAGCAGCTTCTCGCAGGGGGCGAGCACCGGGGAGCTGTTTTTT.

This clonotype was observed at least ten times. This rearrangement joins TRBV28 to TRBJ1-1; D uncertain. Trimming took 6 bases from V and 1 from J, leaving 12 bases between them. The CDR3 loop spans 14 amino acids. Germline V gene sequence: CDR1 MDHEN, CDR2 SYDVKM. The CDR3 DNA is TGTGCCAGCAGCCCGGGCATGGGGAACACTGAAGCTTTCTTT. This gives the protein CASSPGMGNTEAFF. Looking up the rest from reference TRBV28 and TRBJ1-1 gives the full variable domain: DVKVTQSSRYLVKRTGEKVFLECVQDMDHENMFWYRQDPGLGLRLIYFSYDVKMKEKGDIPEGYSVSREKKERFSLILESASTNQTSMYLCASSPGMGNTEAFFGQGTRLTVV.

This clonotype was observed many times. The chain combines TRBV12-3 or TRBV12-4 with TRBJ1-1; D is ambiguous. CDR3 length: 13 amino acids. Between the trimmed V and J ends, which lost 5 bases and 5 bases, there was a span of 12 bases. CDR3 nucleotides: TGTGCCAGCAGTAGGGAACGGGGAACTGAAGCTTTCTTT. It is translated as CASSRERGTEAFF.

V is TRBV7-9 and J is TRBJ2-1; no clear D gene. The CDR3 totals 14 residues. CDR1 is SEHNR and CDR2 is FQNEAQ in the germline V gene (reference sequence). Trimming stripped 3 bases from V and 2 bases from J, with 8 bases between. The CDR3 region has the DNA TGTGCCAGCAGCTTCGGACCCCCCTACAATGAGCAGTTCTTC. This sequence encodes CASSFGPPYNEQFF.

This clonotype was detected many times. The CDR3 nucleotides are TGTGCCAGCCAAATGGTACAGGGAGGATATAACACCGGGGAGCTGTTTTTT. This gives the protein CASQMVQGGYNTGELFF. The chain employs TRBV7-8 and TRBJ2-2; either TRBD1 or TRBD2 may supply D (6 bases each). This CDR3 has 17 amino acids. Trimming took 8 bases from V and 2 from J, leaving 21 bases between them. CDR1 SGHVS and CDR2 FQNEAQ come from the germline V gene.

This clonotype was seen repeatedly, ten times or more. The V call is TRBV20-1, the J call TRBJ2-1; 7 bases map to TRBD2. In germline, CDR1 is DFQATT, CDR2 SNEGSKA (reference sequence). This CDR3 has 14 residues. The junction had 7 bases not matched to a gene; V was cut back by 3 bases and J by 5 bases. The CDR3 region is CSASIPGRDNEQFF. As DNA, the CDR3 is TGCAGTGCTAGTATCCCAGGGAGGGACAATGAGCAGTTCTTC.

V is TRBV29-1 and J is TRBJ1-1, with 8 bases fitting TRBD1. The CDR3 is 14 residues long. With V trimmed by 4 bases and J by 1 base, 5 bases remained unmatched. Germline-derived CDR1 and CDR2 are SQVTM and ANQGSEA. In DNA, the CDR3 is TGCAGCGTTGGGACAGGGTTGGCGAACACTGAAGCTTTCTTT. Translated, it gives CSVGTGLANTEAFF.

This clonotype occurred many times. This chain connects TRBV6-5 to TRBJ1-3; possibly TRBD1 for D (5 bases). V lost 7 bases to trimming and J lost 1 base, with 11 bases between them. CDR1 and CDR2 (germline): MNHEY, SVGAGI. This CDR3 is built from 14 residues. The CDR3 loop is CASTPRQSGNTIYF. The CDR3 region has the DNA TGTGCCAGCACCCCCCGACAGTCTGGAAACACCATATATTTT.

Ten or more counts support this clonotype. V is TRBV28 and J is TRBJ1-1; tentative D call: TRBD1 (5 bases). Trimming pared 5 bases from V and 4 bases from J, leaving 8 bases between. The CDR3 length is 12 residues. Germline values: CDR1 MDHEN, CDR2 SYDVKM. The CDR3 DNA reads as TGTGCCAGCAGTAATGGGGGCACTGAAGCTTTCTTT. This codes for CASSNGGTEAFF.

This clonotype has more than one count but fewer than ten. This chain links TRBV7-2 with TRBJ1-5; D unresolved. V lost 6 bases, J lost 2 bases, and 11 bases lay in between. Germline lookup yields CDR1 SGHTA and CDR2 FQGNSA. The CDR3 runs 14 residues. CDR3: CASRGVGGNQPQHF. Here the CDR3 DNA reads TGTGCCAGCAGAGGAGTCGGGGGCAATCAGCCCCAGCATTTT.

This rearrangement joins TRBV13 to TRBJ2-3, with 12 bases matching TRBD2. Germline-derived CDR1 and CDR2 are PRHDT and FYEKMQ (reference sequence). The CDR3 extends over 16 amino acids. V dropped 5 bases and J dropped 4; count of bases not matched to a gene: 7. The CDR3 reads CASSPRLAGAPDTQYF. CDR3 DNA: TGTGCCAGCAGCCCTCGACTAGCGGGAGCGCCAGATACGCAGTATTTT.